The entry below gives a single TCR beta chain sequence along with its context. Profiled with immunoSEQ multiplex PCR; TCRdb holds only in-frame clones, not every one. The data show roughly 20,000 clones, 88% seen once. These data are taken from a study of PD-L1 blockade in urothelial cancer. Germline V lookup: CDR1 MDHEN, CDR2 SYDVKM. The CDR3 extends over 23 amino acids. The V and J ends lost 2 bases and 3 bases, in that order; junction bases with no gene match: 28. The sequencing here drew on PBMCs, taken around atezolizumab (anti-PD-L1) treatment. The chain joins TRBV28 to TRBJ1-3, with 7 bases matching TRBD1. The sequence was collected from a man in his fifties or sixties with urothelial cancer. The CDR3 region is CASSLVPFREPRGQAFLGNTIYF. DNA for the CDR3: TGTGCCAGCAGTTTAGTCCCCTTTAGGGAGCCCAGAGGACAGGCATTTCTTGGAAACACCATATATTTT.